This TCR beta chain was obtained from a study of CD8+CD57+ T cells in acquired aplastic anemia. Study background: Sorted CD4+ plus CD8+ cells gave DNA averaging around 3 ug.

This clonotype was seen many times. Antigen unknown. Genomic DNA was employed as the template in profiling TCR beta VDJ and CDR3. TCRdb redid the calling of the reads with MiXCR, one entry per CDR3 protein. This repertoire shows about 160,000 distinct CDR3 sequences, under 55% found once; its top ten account for approximately 3%. Study-wide results and caveats: About 27 shared CD8+ CDR3s appeared highly expressed within patients' immunodominant clones.

All patients picked for sequencing had shown, by flow cytometry, an expansion of CD8+CD57+ cells. The cohort consisted entirely of patients having severe acquired aplastic anemia. At the time of blood sampling, patients had not yet received any therapy. The length of the CDR3 is 14 residues. Per germline, CDR1 MNHNY and CDR2 SVGAGI (reference sequence). V lost 4 bases and J lost 5; bases outside the gene matches: 7. This receptor was identified in a human donor with aplastic anemia. The specimen was sorted CD4+, CD8+, or CD8+CD57+ T cells (not recorded which) from PBMCs. V and J are TRBV6-6 and TRBJ2-7; TRBD2 agrees at 8 bases. CDR3 nucleotide sequence: TGTGCCAGCAGTTCCAGCGGGAGCGTGGACGAGCAGTACTTC. It translates to CASSSSGSVDEQYF.